The 2 T cell receptor beta chains below come from one sample, sequenced in a study of blood T cell repertoires in COVID-19. Generated by immunoSEQ multiplex PCR, the TCRdb table keeps only in-frame clones and is missing some. The sample has over 150,000 clones, 60% to 85% seen once; the top ten hold roughly 2.8%. Input material: peripheral blood. Every receptor here comes from a man in his 70s with acute or convalescent COVID-19.

V usage is TRBV13 and J usage is TRBJ1-2; TRBD1 matches 8 bases. Per germline, CDR1 PRHDT and CDR2 FYEKMQ (reference sequence). There are 15 residues in the CDR3. V lost 5 bases to trimming and J lost 2 bases; unmatched junction nucleotides: 7. CDR3: CASSRGQGTNYGYTF. CDR3 sequence (DNA): TGTGCCAGCAGCAGAGGACAGGGAACCAACTATGGCTACACCTTC.

The genes are TRBV19 and TRBJ1-5; a weak D match, TRBD1 (6 bases). Germline V CDR1 and CDR2: LNHDA, SQIVND (reference sequence). This CDR3 region has 12 residues. V was trimmed by 8 bases and J by 7 bases, leaving 12 bases between them. The CDR3 is CASSFRGQPQHF. Written as DNA, the CDR3 is TGTGCCAGTTCCTTCAGGGGCCAGCCCCAGCATTTT.